These 19 T cell receptor beta chains were all obtained from the same sample, sequenced in a study of blood T cell repertoires in COVID-19 (dated by TCRdb to about 2020). Library construction relied on the immunoSEQ multiplex PCR assay. TCRdb holds this immuneACCESS table with in-frame rearrangements only. Some clones are missing; in checked studies, unresolved V genes explain under half, and the rest has no known cause. Recorded for this sample are some 320,000 clones; roughly 86% of them occurred a single time. Jointly, the top ten make up around 10% of the sample. The sample consisted of peripheral blood. The receptors stem from a woman aged 30 to 39 with COVID-19, enrolled during active disease.

J is TRBJ2-7 and V is TRBV10-3; D possibly corresponds to TRBD2 (6 bases). Germline-derived CDR1 and CDR2 are ENHRY and SYGVKD. The CDR3 contains 13 residues. Trimming cost V 6 bases and J 1 base, with 10 bases left between them. Here the CDR3 DNA reads TGTGCCATCAGAGGACTAATTTCCTACGAGCAGTACTTC. This translates into CAIRGLISYEQYF.

V is TRBV5-1 and J is TRBJ2-2; a weak D match, TRBD1 (6 bases). Per germline, CDR1 SGHRS and CDR2 YFSETQ. The CDR3 covers 13 residues. Trimming removed 3 bases at V and 7 bases at J, with 10 bases between. The chain's CDR3 is CASSSTGDGELFF. In DNA form, the CDR3 reads TGCGCCAGCAGCTCGACAGGAGACGGGGAGCTGTTTTTT.

The J gene is TRBJ2-5, the V gene TRBV5-1; 12 bases match TRBD2. The CDR3 is made up of 16 amino acids. V was clipped by 2 bases and J by 5 bases; unmatched bases: 7. The germline V gene has CDR1 SGHRS and CDR2 YFSETQ. The CDR3 loop reads CASSLLTGTSGETQYF. As DNA, the CDR3 is TGCGCCAGCAGCTTACTAACCGGGACTAGCGGGGAGACCCAGTACTTC.

The chain is built from TRBV9 and TRBJ2-3; tentatively, D is TRBD1 (6 bases). V lost 4 bases and J lost 1, with 16 bases in between. This CDR3 comprises 16 residues. Germline V CDR1 and CDR2: SGDLS, YYNGEE. CDR3 bases: TGTGCCAGCAGCTTCTCTGGGGGCTTTGGCACAGATACGCAGTATTTT. Translating gives CASSFSGGFGTDTQYF.

This clone was counted a single time. This chain joins TRBV5-1 and TRBJ1-2, with 7 nucleotides matching TRBD1. The V gene end was trimmed by 5 bases and the J gene end by 8 bases; junction bases not matched to a gene: 6. Germline V gene lookup returns CDR1 SGHRS and CDR2 YFSETQ. This CDR3 spans 12 amino acids. As DNA, the CDR3 is TGCGCCAGCAGTCATAGGGGGCAGGGCTACACCTTC. This gives the protein CASSHRGQGYTF.

The chain carries TRBV19 and TRBJ1-5; D gene ambiguous. The germline gives CDR1 LNHDA, CDR2 SQIVND (reference sequence). V was trimmed by 7 bases and J by 0 bases, leaving 13 bases between them. This CDR3 is 15 amino acids long. The chain's CDR3 is CASTITGGSNQPQHF. Here the CDR3 DNA reads TGTGCCAGTACCATCACCGGAGGTAGCAATCAGCCCCAGCATTTT.

This chain connects TRBV7-8 to TRBJ1-2; 7 nucleotides match TRBD1. The J segment lost 3 bases and the V segment lost 5 bases, leaving 6 bases of the junction unmatched. CDR1 is SGHVS and CDR2 is FQNEAQ in the germline V gene. The CDR3 extends over 14 amino acids. The CDR3 coding sequence is TGTGCCAGCAGCCAGGGACAGATATACTATGGCTACACCTTC. Residues: CASSQGQIYYGYTF.

The chain combines TRBV4-1 with TRBJ2-7; 7 bases map to TRBD1. The CDR3 sequence is 17 residues long. Looked up from germline, CDR1 is MGHRA and CDR2 is YSYEKL. With V trimmed by 1 base and J by 2 bases, 11 bases remained unmatched. The CDR3 spells CASSQASIRTGAYEQYF. In nucleotides, the CDR3 is TGCGCCAGCAGCCAAGCCTCCATCCGGACAGGAGCCTACGAGCAGTACTTC.

This clone was recorded once. The chain is built from TRBV27 and TRBJ1-6; the D gene is possibly TRBD1 (6 bases). The germline gives CDR1 MNHEY, CDR2 SMNVEV (reference sequence). CDR3 size: 15 residues. Trimming removed 6 bases from V and 6 bases from J, with 15 bases in between. This chain's CDR3 is CASSFRRQVNSPLHF. CDR3 bases: TGTGCCAGCAGCTTCCGTCGACAGGTTAATTCACCCCTCCACTTT.

The CDR3 DNA sequence: TGCGCCAGCAGTGGAGGGACAATTGACCCGGGGGAGCAGTACTTC. Translated: CASSGGTIDPGEQYF. V gene TRBV10-1 combines with J gene TRBJ2-7; D perhaps matches TRBD1 (6 bases). Germline loops: CDR1 WNHNN, CDR2 SYGVQD (reference sequence). Trimming shortened V by 4 bases and J by 7 bases, and 20 bases separated the two germline ends. The CDR3 loop spans 15 amino acids.

This clone was counted once. The chain recombines TRBV15 with TRBJ1-2; 7 bases agree with TRBD1. This CDR3 contains 17 residues. Looked up from germline, CDR1 is LNHNV and CDR2 is YYDKDF (reference sequence). The V gene end was trimmed by 3 bases and the J gene end by 4 bases; junction bases not matched to a gene: 14. This CDR3 reads CATSSSPSPGTAYGYTF. The CDR3 DNA reads TGTGCCACCAGCAGTTCTCCCAGCCCCGGGACAGCCTATGGCTACACCTTC. Filled out from reference TRBV15 and TRBJ1-2, the complete variable domain reads DAMVIQNPRYQVTQFGKPVTLSCSQTLNHNVMYWYQQKSSQAPKLLFHYYDKDFNNEADTPDNFQSRRPNTSFCFLDIRSPGLGDTAMYLCATSSSPSPGTAYGYTFGSGTRLTVV.

This clone was counted between two and nine times. The chain recombines TRBV5-6 with TRBJ1-3; possibly TRBD1 for D (5 bases). The CDR3 is 14 residues long. Germline V gene sequence: CDR1 SGHDT, CDR2 YYEEEE. V lost 1 base to trimming and J lost 7 bases, with 12 bases between them. In DNA, the CDR3 is TGTGCCAGCAGCTTGCCCAGCGGGGGGAACACCATATATTTT. This codes for CASSLPSGGNTIYF.

This clone was counted once. V usage is TRBV27 and J usage is TRBJ2-1; TRBD2 agrees at 10 bases. V shed 5 bases and J 6 bases; nucleotides not matched to a gene: 7. The CDR3 contains 15 residues. Germline CDR1 MNHEY, CDR2 SMNVEV (reference sequence). The CDR3 spells CASSRVAGGSNEQFF. DNA of the CDR3: TGTGCCAGCAGTCGAGTAGCGGGGGGCTCCAATGAGCAGTTCTTC.

The chain combines TRBV19 with TRBJ1-5; D may be TRBD1 (6 bases). The germline V and J ends were trimmed by 1 base and 9 bases, with 7 bases remaining between them. CDR1 is LNHDA, CDR2 SQIVND, per germline (reference sequence). CDR3 size: 12 residues. CDR3 sequence: CASSIVGGPQHF. CDR3 coding DNA: TGTGCCAGTAGTATAGTAGGGGGGCCCCAGCATTTT. Variable domain in full (rest from reference TRBV19 and TRBJ1-5): DGGITQSPKYLFRKEGQNVTLSCEQNLNHDAMYWYRQDPGQGLRLIYYSQIVNDFQKGDIAEGYSVSREKKESFPLTVTSAQKNPTAFYLCASSIVGGPQHFGDGTRLSIL.

This clone was detected only a few times. The chain recombines TRBV6-4 with TRBJ1-3, with a weak D call TRBD1 (5 bases). This CDR3 spans 19 amino acids. V was cut by 10 bases and J by 4 bases, with 32 bases left in between. Germline-derived CDR1 and CDR2 are MRHNA and SNTAGT. The CDR3 is CANPDRSGNTRVGGNTIYF. The CDR3, as DNA: TGTGCCAACCCGGACCGCTCTGGAAACACCAGGGTGGGGGGAAACACCATATATTTT.

The rearrangement joins TRBV20-1 to TRBJ2-7; TRBD1 matches 7 bases. There are 11 residues in the CDR3. Per the germline V gene, CDR1 is DFQATT and CDR2 is SNEGSKA (reference sequence). The V and J ends lost 5 bases and 6 bases, in that order; junction bases with no gene match: 4. In DNA, the CDR3 is TGCAGTGCTTCCAGGGGGAGCGAGCAGTACTTC. This sequence encodes CSASRGSEQYF.

V is TRBV6-1 and J is TRBJ2-5; TRBD1 aligns across 7 bases. J lost 5 bases, V lost 3 bases, and 9 bases had no gene match. This CDR3 is 15 amino acids long. Germline loops: CDR1 MNHNS, CDR2 SASEGT. In DNA form, the CDR3 reads TGTGCCAGCAGTGAGGACGGGACAGTTGGGGAGACCCAGTACTTC. This sequence encodes CASSEDGTVGETQYF.

This rearrangement joins TRBV4-2 to TRBJ1-4, with D unresolved. V was shortened by 4 bases and J by 7 bases, with 16 bases between the two germline ends. The germline CDR1 and CDR2 sequences are LGHNA and YNFKEQ. The CDR3 extends over 15 amino acids. DNA of the CDR3: TGTGCCAGCAGCCTCAGAGGAGGGTCAGGTGAAAAACTGTTTTTT. Its protein product is CASSLRGGSGEKLFF.

V and J are TRBV2 and TRBJ2-1; 10 positions match TRBD1. Germline lookup yields CDR1 SNHLY and CDR2 FYNNEI. Germline trimming cut 6 bases from V and 3 bases from J; bases unmatched to any gene: 5. CDR3 length equals 15 residues. The CDR3 is CASRRQGADYNEQFF. The DNA of the CDR3 is TGTGCCAGCAGGCGACAGGGGGCTGACTACAATGAGCAGTTCTTC.